This T cell receptor beta chain appears in the sequencing data of a study of T cell responses to AZD1222 COVID-19 vaccine. Produced via immunoSEQ multiplex PCR; TCRdb's table is partial and in-frame only. The data show approximately 140,000 clones, with over 75% seen just once and 3.2% held by the top ten. This clone came up once. There are 15 residues in the CDR3. V shed 3 bases and J 5 bases; nucleotides not matched to a gene: 5. Germline V lookup: CDR1 SGHDT, CDR2 YYEEEE. This clonotype originated in an adult who received the AZD1222 COVID-19 vaccine. V usage is TRBV5-6 and J usage is TRBJ1-6, with 7 bases identical to TRBD1. Sample: peripheral blood, taken 28 days after the second AZD1222 dose. The CDR3 spells CASSSLQGNNSPLHF. CDR3 DNA sequence: TGTGCCAGCAGCTCGCTACAGGGGAATAATTCACCCCTCCACTTT.